These 21 T cell receptor beta chains originate from one sample sequenced in a study of T cells expressing NK-cell markers. TCRdb reanalyzed the 5' RACE reads, giving one entry per CDR3 protein sequence and no DNA. The sample data list 350,000 to 400,000 distinct CDR3 sequences. Source material: blood T cells: a sorted CD56 or NKG2C T cell subset, CD4+ or CD8+ T cells, or bulk PBMC T cells (not recorded which). These receptors all come from a woman in her forties or fifties in good health.

The genes are TRBV5-1 and TRBJ2-7. The germline gives CDR1 SGHRS, CDR2 YFSETQ. This CDR3 comprises 16 residues. CDR3 sequence: CASSLGVMATTYEQYF.

The V gene is TRBV2, the J gene TRBJ1-2; TCRdb's D call of TRBD1 is untestable without DNA. CDR1 SNHLY and CDR2 FYNNEI come from the germline V gene. The CDR3 totals 14 residues. CDR3: CASRKTGTEDGYTF.

The chain has TRBV29-1 and TRBJ2-1; the TCRdb D gene call, TRBD1, has no DNA to confirm it. Germline V lookup: CDR1 SQVTM, CDR2 ANQGSEA. The CDR3 covers 15 residues. The CDR3: CSVLGQGLSFDEQFF.

This rearrangement joins TRBV2 to TRBJ2-2; there is no DNA to check the TCRdb D call of TRBD1. This CDR3 has 15 residues. Per the germline V gene, CDR1 is SNHLY and CDR2 is FYNNEI. Here the CDR3 reads CASSRDRGRAGELFF.

This chain joins TRBV6-6 and TRBJ2-4; the D gene TCRdb calls, TRBD2, cannot be checked with no DNA. CDR1 MNHNY and CDR2 SVGAGI come from the germline V gene (reference sequence). The CDR3 extends over 12 amino acids. The CDR3 loop reads CASSYSVPVLYF.

The chain recombines TRBV7-2 with TRBJ2-3; the D call from TCRdb, TRBD1, cannot be confirmed without DNA. Germline lookup yields CDR1 SGHTA and CDR2 FQGNSA. The CDR3 is 15 amino acids. CDR3 region: CASSHPGGSTDTQYF. The full variable domain, completed using reference TRBV7-2 and TRBJ2-3, is GAGVSQSPSNKVTEKGKDVELRCDPISGHTALYWYRQSLGQGLEFLIYFQGNSAPDKSGLPSDRFSAERTGGSVSTLTIQRTQQEDSAVYLCASSHPGGSTDTQYFGPGTRLTVL.

The J gene is TRBJ2-1, the V gene TRBV12-3 or TRBV12-4. CDR3 length equals 13 residues. CDR3 sequence reads: CASSFYTDNEQFF.

V usage is TRBV27 and J usage is TRBJ2-2; no DNA is available, so the TRBD2 call from TCRdb remains unchecked. The CDR3 runs to 17 residues. Germline V gene sequence: CDR1 MNHEY, CDR2 SMNVEV (reference sequence). The CDR3 loop reads CASSHRGLAGAVGELFF.

V usage is TRBV4-2 and J usage is TRBJ1-5; TCRdb's assignment of TRBD1 cannot be checked, as there is no DNA. This CDR3 region has 15 residues. The germline V gene encodes CDR1 LGHNA and CDR2 YNFKEQ. The CDR3 spells CASSPLTGIGQPQHF.

The chain links TRBV5-5 to TRBJ2-2; the TCRdb D gene call, TRBD2, has no DNA to confirm it. Germline V gives CDR1 SGHKS, CDR2 YYEKEE (reference sequence). CDR3 length: 18 amino acids. CDR3 residues: CASSLAPSGILGTGELFF. The complete variable domain, with remaining parts taken from reference TRBV5-5 and TRBJ2-2, reads DAGVTQSPTHLIKTRGQQVTLRCSPISGHKSVSWYQQVLGQGPQFIFQYYEKEERGRGNFPDRFSARQFPNYSSELNVNALLLGDSALYLCASSLAPSGILGTGELFFGEGSRLTVL.

The chain links TRBV29-1 to TRBJ2-1; TCRdb selects TRBD2, and the lack of DNA leaves this call unchecked. Germline-derived CDR1 and CDR2 are SQVTM and ANQGSEA. This CDR3 comprises 18 residues. CDR3 amino acids: CSVATAGGSPFTYNEQFF.

The rearrangement joins TRBV29-1 to TRBJ2-7. Germline values: CDR1 SQVTM, CDR2 ANQGSEA. The CDR3 is 14 residues long. CDR3 residues: CSVQGLVGSYEQYF.

The chain has TRBV4-1 and TRBJ2-5. The CDR3 extends over 13 amino acids. CDR1 MGHRA and CDR2 YSYEKL come from the germline V gene. CDR3 protein: CASSQVMGETQYF.

The V call is TRBV6-2 or TRBV6-3, the J call TRBJ2-1; TCRdb proposes TRBD2, but this gene call is untestable without DNA. Germline V gene lookup returns CDR1 MNHEY and CDR2 SVGEGT. The CDR3 is made up of 11 amino acids. The CDR3 region is CASRGSAEQFF.

The rearrangement joins TRBV20-1 to TRBJ2-4. The germline CDR1 and CDR2 sequences are DFQATT and SNEGSKA (reference sequence). This CDR3 region has 13 residues. The CDR3: CSARENSKNIQYF.

This chain uses TRBV24-1 with TRBJ2-2; TCRdb selects TRBD2, and the lack of DNA leaves this call unchecked. The CDR3 contains 17 residues. Germline-derived CDR1 and CDR2 are KGHDR and SFDVKD. The CDR3 here is CATSTTSGRAGTGELFF.

V and J are TRBV7-6 and TRBJ2-5. The CDR3 has 13 residues. In germline, CDR1 is SGHVS, CDR2 FNYEAQ. The CDR3 spells CASSYPVQETQYF.

This rearrangement joins TRBV3-1 to TRBJ2-1; TCRdb names TRBD2, which stays unverified in the absence of DNA. This CDR3 comprises 17 residues. CDR1 is LGHDT, CDR2 YNNKEL, per germline (reference sequence). CDR3 sequence: CASSQELGGRMINEQFF.

The V gene is TRBV29-1, the J gene TRBJ2-7. The CDR3 covers 12 residues. Germline V gene data show CDR1 as SQVTM and CDR2 as ANQGSEA. The CDR3 spells CSVEEVGNEQYF.

The gene calls are TRBV5-1 and TRBJ2-5; TCRdb names TRBD1, which stays unverified in the absence of DNA. The V gene's germline CDR1 is SGHRS and CDR2 YFSETQ. The CDR3 sequence is 16 residues long. The CDR3: CASSLGTSSYQETQYF.

V is TRBV7-9 and J is TRBJ2-1; the D call of TRBD1 rests on TCRdb alone, since no DNA is present to check it. The CDR3 loop spans 14 amino acids. Germline V gives CDR1 SEHNR, CDR2 FQNEAQ (reference sequence). The CDR3: CASRWPEGSNEQFF.